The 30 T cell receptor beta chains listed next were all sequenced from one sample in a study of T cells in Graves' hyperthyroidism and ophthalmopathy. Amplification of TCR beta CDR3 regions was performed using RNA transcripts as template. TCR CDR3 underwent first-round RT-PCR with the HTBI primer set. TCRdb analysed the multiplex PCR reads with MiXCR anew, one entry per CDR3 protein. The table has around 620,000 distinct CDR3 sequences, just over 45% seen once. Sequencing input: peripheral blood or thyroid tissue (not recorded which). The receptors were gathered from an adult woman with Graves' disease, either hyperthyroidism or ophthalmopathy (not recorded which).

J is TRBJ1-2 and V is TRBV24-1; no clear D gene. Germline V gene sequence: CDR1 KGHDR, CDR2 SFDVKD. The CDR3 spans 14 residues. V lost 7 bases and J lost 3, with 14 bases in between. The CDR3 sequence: CATSRPGLDYGYTF. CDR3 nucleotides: TGTGCCACCAGCAGGCCCGGGCTTGACTATGGCTACACCTTC.

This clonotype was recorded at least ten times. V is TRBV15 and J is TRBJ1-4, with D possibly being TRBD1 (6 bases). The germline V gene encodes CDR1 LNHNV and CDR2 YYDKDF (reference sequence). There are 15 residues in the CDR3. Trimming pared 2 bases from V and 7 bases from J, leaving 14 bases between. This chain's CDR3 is CATSRNQGYGEKLFF. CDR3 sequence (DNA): TGTGCCACCAGCAGAAATCAGGGGTACGGTGAAAAACTGTTTTTT.

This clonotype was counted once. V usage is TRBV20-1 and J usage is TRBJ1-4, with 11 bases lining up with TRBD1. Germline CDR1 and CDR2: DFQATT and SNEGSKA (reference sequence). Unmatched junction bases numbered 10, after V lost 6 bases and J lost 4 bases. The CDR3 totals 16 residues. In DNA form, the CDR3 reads TGCAGTGCGGCCGGGACAGGGGGTTTGATTAATGAAAAACTGTTTTTT. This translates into CSAAGTGGLINEKLFF.

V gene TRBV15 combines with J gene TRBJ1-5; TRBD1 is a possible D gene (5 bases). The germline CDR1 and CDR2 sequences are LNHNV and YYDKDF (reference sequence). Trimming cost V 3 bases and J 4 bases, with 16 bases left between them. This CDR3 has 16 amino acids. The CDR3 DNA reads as TGTGCCACCAGCAGTGATAAGCAGGGCCGGAATCAGCCCCAGCATTTT. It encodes CATSSDKQGRNQPQHF.

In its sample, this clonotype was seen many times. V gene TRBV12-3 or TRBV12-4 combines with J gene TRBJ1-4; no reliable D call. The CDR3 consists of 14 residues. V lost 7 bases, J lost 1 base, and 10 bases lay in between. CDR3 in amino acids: CASTNWGTNEKLFF. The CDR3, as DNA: TGTGCCAGCACTAACTGGGGAACTAATGAAAAACTGTTTTTT.

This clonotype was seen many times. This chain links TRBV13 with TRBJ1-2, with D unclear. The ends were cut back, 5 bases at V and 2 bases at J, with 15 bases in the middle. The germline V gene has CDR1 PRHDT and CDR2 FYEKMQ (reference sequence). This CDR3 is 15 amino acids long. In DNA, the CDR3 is TGTGCCAGCAGCACCCGGACGGAAACGAACTATGGCTACACCTTC. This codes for CASSTRTETNYGYTF.

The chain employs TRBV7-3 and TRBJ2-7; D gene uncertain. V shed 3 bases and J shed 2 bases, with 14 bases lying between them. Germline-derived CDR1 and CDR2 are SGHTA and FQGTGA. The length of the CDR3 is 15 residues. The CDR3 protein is CASSFRHSPAYEQYF. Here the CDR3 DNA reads TGTGCCAGCAGCTTCCGACACAGCCCTGCCTACGAGCAGTACTTC.

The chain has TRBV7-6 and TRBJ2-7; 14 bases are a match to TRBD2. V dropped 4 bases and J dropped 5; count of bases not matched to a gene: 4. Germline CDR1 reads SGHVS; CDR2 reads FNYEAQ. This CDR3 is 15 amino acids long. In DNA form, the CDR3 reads TGTGCCAGCAGCTCATCGGGACTAGCGGGAGACGAGCAGTACTTC. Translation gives CASSSSGLAGDEQYF.

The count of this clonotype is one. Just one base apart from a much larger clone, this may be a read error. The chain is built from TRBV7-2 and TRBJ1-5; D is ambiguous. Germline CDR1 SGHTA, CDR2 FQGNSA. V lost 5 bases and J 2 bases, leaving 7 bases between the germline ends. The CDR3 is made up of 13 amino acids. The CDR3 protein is CASSPIRNQPQHF. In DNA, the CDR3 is TGTGCCAGCAGCCCCATCCGCAATCAGCCCCAGCATTTT.

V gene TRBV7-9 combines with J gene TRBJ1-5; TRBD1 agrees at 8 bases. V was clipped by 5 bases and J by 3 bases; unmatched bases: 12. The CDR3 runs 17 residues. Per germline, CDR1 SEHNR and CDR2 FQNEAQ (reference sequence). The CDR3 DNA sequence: TGTGCCAGCAGCCTCCAGACAGGGGACGGAACCAATCAGCCCCAGCATTTT. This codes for CASSLQTGDGTNQPQHF.

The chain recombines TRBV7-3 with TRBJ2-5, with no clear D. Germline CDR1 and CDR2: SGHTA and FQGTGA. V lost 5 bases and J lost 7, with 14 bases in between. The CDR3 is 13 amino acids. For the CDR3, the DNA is TGTGCCAGCAGCCCTCGTGGGCCGGGGACCCAGTACTTC. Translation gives CASSPRGPGTQYF.

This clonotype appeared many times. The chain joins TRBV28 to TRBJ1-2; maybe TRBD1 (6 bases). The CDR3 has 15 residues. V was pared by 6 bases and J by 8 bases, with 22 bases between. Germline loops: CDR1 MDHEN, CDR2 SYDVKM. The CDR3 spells CASSWPHDRPVGYTF. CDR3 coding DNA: TGTGCCAGCAGCTGGCCCCACGACAGGCCGGTCGGCTACACCTTC.

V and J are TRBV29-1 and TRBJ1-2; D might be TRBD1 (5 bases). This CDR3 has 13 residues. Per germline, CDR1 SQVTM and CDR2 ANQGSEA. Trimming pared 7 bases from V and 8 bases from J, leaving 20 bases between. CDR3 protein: CSAEGTGGLGYTF. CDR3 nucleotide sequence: TGCAGCGCCGAAGGGACGGGGGGATTGGGCTACACCTTC.

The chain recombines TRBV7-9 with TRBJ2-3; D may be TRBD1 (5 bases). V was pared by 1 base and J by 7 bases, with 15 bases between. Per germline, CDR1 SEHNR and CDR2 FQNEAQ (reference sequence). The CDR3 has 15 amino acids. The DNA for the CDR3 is TGTGCCAGCAGCTTAGTCGTCTGGGGCGCGAATACGCAGTATTTT. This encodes CASSLVVWGANTQYF.

DNA of the CDR3: TGTGCCAGCAGCCGCGGCGGGTCGCCTAGCATCACCTACGAGCAGTACTTC. As protein: CASSRGGSPSITYEQYF. The chain is built from TRBV7-6 and TRBJ2-7, with D possibly matching TRBD2 (5 bases). Between the trimmed V and J ends, which lost 5 bases and 2 bases, there was a span of 22 bases. The germline V gene has CDR1 SGHVS and CDR2 FNYEAQ. The CDR3 runs to 17 residues. Based on the CDR3 plus reference TRBV7-6 and TRBJ2-7, the full variable domain is GAGVSQSPRYKVTKRGQDVALRCDPISGHVSLYWYRQALGQGPEFLTYFNYEAQQDKSGLPNDRFSAERPEGSISTLTIQRTEQRDSAMYRCASSRGGSPSITYEQYFGPGTRLTVT.

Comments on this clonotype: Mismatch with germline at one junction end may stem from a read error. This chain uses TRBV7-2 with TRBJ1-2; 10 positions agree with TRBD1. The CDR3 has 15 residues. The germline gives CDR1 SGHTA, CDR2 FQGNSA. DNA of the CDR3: TGTGCCAGCAGCTTAGCCGGGACAGGGGCGGTGGGCTACACCTTT. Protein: CASSLAGTGAVGYTF.

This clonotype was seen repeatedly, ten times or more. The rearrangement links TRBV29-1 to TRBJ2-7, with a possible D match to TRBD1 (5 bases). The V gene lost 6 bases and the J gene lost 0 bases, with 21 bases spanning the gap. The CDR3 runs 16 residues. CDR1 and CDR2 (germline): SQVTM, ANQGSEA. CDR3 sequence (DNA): TGCAGCGTAGCGCTGGGGCCCACGCGGACCTCCTACGAGCAGTACTTC. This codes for CSVALGPTRTSYEQYF.

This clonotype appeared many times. CDR3 residues: CASSGQGRPNSPLHF. The CDR3 DNA follows: TGTGCCAGCAGCGGACAGGGAAGGCCCAATTCACCCCTCCACTTT. The chain has TRBV9 and TRBJ1-6, with 7 bases that match TRBD1. CDR3 size: 15 residues. J was trimmed by 7 bases and V by 3 bases; bases with no gene match: 7. Germline V gene lookup returns CDR1 SGDLS and CDR2 YYNGEE.

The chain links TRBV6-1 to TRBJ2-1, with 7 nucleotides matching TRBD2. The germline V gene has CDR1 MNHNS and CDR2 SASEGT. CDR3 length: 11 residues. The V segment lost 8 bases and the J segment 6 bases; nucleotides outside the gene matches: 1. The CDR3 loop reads CASGTTNEQFF. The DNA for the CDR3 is TGTGCCAGCGGGACTACCAATGAGCAGTTCTTC.

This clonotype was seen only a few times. CDR3 nucleotide sequence: TGTGCCAGCAGCGGAGTAACAGGGAGACTCTACGAGCAGTACTTC. Translating it yields CASSGVTGRLYEQYF. The genes are TRBV28 and TRBJ2-7, with D possibly being TRBD1 (6 bases). Germline CDR1 and CDR2: MDHEN and SYDVKM. Deletions cut 6 bases from V and 3 bases from J, with 18 bases between. The CDR3 extends over 15 amino acids.

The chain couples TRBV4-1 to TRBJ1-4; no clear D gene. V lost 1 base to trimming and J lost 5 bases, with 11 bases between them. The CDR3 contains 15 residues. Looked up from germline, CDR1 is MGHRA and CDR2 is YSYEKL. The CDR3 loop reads CASSQGRRPNEKLFF. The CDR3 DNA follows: TGCGCCAGCAGCCAAGGTCGCAGGCCCAATGAAAAACTGTTTTTT.

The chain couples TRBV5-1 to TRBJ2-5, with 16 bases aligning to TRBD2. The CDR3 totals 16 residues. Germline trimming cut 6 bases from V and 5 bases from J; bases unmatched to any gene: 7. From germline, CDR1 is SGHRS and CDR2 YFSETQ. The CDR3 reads CASTPGLAGGLETQYF. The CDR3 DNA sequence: TGCGCCAGCACCCCGGGACTAGCGGGAGGGTTGGAGACCCAGTACTTC.

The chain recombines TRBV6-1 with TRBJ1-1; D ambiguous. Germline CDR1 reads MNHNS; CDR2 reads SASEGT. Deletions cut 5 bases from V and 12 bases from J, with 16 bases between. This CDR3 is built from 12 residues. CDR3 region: CASSSFMRVSFF. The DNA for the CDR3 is TGTGCCAGCAGTTCCTTTATGAGGGTGTCTTTCTTT.

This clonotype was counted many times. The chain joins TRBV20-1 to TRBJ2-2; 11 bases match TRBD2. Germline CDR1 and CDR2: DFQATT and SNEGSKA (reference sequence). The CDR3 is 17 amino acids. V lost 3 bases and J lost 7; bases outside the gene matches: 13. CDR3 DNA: TGCAGTGCTAGGGTAGCGGGAGGGCCCTCTGCCAGCGGGGAGCTGTTTTTT. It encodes CSARVAGGPSASGELFF.

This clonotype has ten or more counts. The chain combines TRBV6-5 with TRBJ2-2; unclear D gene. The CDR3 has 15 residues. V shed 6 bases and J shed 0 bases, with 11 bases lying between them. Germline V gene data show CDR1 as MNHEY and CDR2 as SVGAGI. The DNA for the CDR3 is TGTGCCAGCAGCCCCGAACCAGCGAACACCGGGGAGCTGTTTTTT. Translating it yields CASSPEPANTGELFF.

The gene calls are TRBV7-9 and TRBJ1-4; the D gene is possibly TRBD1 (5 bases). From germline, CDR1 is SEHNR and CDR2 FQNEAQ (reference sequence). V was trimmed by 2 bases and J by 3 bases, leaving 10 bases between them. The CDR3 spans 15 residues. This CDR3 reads CASSLLAGPNEKLFF. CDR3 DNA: TGTGCCAGCAGCTTACTGGCGGGACCTAATGAAAAACTGTTTTTT.

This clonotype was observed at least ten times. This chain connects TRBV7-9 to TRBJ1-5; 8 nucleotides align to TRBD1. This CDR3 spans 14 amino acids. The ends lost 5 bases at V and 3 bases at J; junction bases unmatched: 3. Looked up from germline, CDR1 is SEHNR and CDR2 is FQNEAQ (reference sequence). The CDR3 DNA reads TGTGCCAGCAGCGGGGGACAGGTCAATCAGCCCCAGCATTTT. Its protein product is CASSGGQVNQPQHF.

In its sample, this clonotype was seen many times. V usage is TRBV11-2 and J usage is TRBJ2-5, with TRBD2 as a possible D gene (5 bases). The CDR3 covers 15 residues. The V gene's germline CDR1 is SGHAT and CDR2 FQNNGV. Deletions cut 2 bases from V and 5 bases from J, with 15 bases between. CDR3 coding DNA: TGTGCCAGCAGCTTAAGTGAAGTCCGGAGGGAGACCCAGTACTTC. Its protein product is CASSLSEVRRETQYF.

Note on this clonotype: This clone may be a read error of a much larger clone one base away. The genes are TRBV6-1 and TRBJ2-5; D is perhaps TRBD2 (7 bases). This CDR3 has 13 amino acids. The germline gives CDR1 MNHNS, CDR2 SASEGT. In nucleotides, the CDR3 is TGTGCCAGTGTGGGGGGGGGCAAAGAGACCCGGTACTTC. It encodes CASVGGGKETRYF.

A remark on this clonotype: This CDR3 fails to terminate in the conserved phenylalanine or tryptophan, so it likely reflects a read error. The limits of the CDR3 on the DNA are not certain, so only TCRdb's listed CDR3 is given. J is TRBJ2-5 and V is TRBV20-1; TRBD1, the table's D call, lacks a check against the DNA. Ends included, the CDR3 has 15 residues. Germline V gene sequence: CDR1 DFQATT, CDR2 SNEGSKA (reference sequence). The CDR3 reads CSARGTGDYGYTFGS.